This TCR beta chain was obtained from a study of blood T cell repertoires in COVID-19. Study summary: T cells, B-cell-depleted T cells, or PBMCs provided the cDNA or gDNA that served as material.

In the authors' methods: How many nucleated cells were present was estimated from reference gene primer amplification. Sequencing was performed with immunoSEQ multiplex PCR; in TCRdb, only in-frame clones are kept and a portion is missing. V, J and clone size are those of that table, while D and trimming were read from the DNA. The table lists roughly 500,000 clones, approximately 88% of them singletons. This CDR3 comprises 13 residues. The germline V gene has CDR1 KGHSH and CDR2 LQKENI. V gave up 0 bases and J gave up 10 bases, with 12 bases separating them. The study recruited people aged roughly 18 to 95 years across about 25 US areas. Grouping used clinical history reported by participants in a survey and questionnaire.

This clonotype originated in a woman in her thirties or forties who had recovered from COVID-19. The chain joins TRBV18 to TRBJ1-1; D remains ambiguous. Sequenced material: PBMCs or T cells enriched from blood (not recorded which). For the CDR3, the DNA is TGTGCCAGCTCACCACCCGGGGATTTGTTAGCTTTCTTT. Translation: CASSPPGDLLAFF.